A selection of T cell receptor beta chains follows, all from one sample in a study of T cell changes during pregnancy in multiple sclerosis. Data came from immunoSEQ multiplex PCR; TCRdb stores just in-frame clones and leaves some out. The sample shows 49,000 or so clones, under 95% of them seen only once. This specimen was CD8+ T cells from peripheral blood mononuclear cells, taken before pregnancy. These receptors were collected from a female donor with multiple sclerosis, enrolled in a pregnancy study. CDR3s include the opening cysteine and the closing phenylalanine or tryptophan. D genes are given only for firm matches. Not all rows give a size; the values are once, few, many and, for expanded clones, a class.

TRBJ2-7 | - | TRBV28 | - | CASSFRAASSYEQYF | TGTGCCAGCAGTTTTCGAGCGGCGAGCTCCTACGAGCAGTACTTC
TRBJ1-1 | TRBD1 | TRBV4-1 | - | CASSHGTVSMNTEAFF | TGCGCCAGCAGCCACGGGACAGTGTCGATGAACACTGAAGCTTTCTTT
TRBJ1-1 | TRBD1 | TRBV6-4 | few | CATHRTGWDTEAFF | TGTGCCACCCATCGGACAGGGTGGGACACTGAAGCTTTCTTT
TRBJ2-7 | TRBD1 | TRBV23-1 | - | CASSHYTLRTGSPEQYF | TGCGCCAGCAGTCACTACACCCTTCGGACAGGGAGCCCCGAGCAGTACTTC
TRBJ2-2 | - | TRBV5-4 | - | CASSLLENTGELFF | TGTGCCAGCAGCTTATTAGAGAACACCGGGGAGCTGTTTTTT
TRBJ2-3 | TRBD1 | TRBV27 | - | CASSPGTGADTQYF | TGTGCCAGCAGCCCCGGGACAGGGGCAGATACGCAGTATTTT
TRBJ2-3 | - | TRBV20-1 | - | CSAGGGNTQYF | TGCAGTGCGGGCGGGGGCAATACGCAGTATTTT
TRBJ1-2 | TRBD1 | TRBV19 | - | CASTPGTAYYGYTF | TGTGCCAGCACCCCTGGGACAGCCTACTATGGCTACACCTTC
TRBJ2-5 | TRBD1 | TRBV6-6 | - | CASSYLDRGRGETQYF | TGTGCCAGCAGTTACCTCGACAGGGGGCGCGGAGAGACCCAGTACTTC
TRBJ1-2 | - | TRBV7-9 | - | CASSRRQDANYGYTF | TGTGCCAGCAGCCGCCGACAGGACGCTAACTATGGCTACACCTTC
TRBJ1-2 | - | TRBV5-8 | - | CASSLARQVVHYGYTF | TGTGCCAGCAGCTTGGCCCGACAGGTCGTCCACTATGGCTACACCTTC
TRBJ2-7 | - | TRBV7-9 | - | CASSLVLAREQYF | TGTGCCAGCAGCTTAGTACTAGCCCGGGAGCAGTACTTC
TRBJ1-1 | - | TRBV11-2 | - | CASSPGDENTEAFF | TGTGCCAGCAGTCCAGGCGACGAGAACACTGAAGCTTTCTTT
TRBJ1-5 | - | TRBV29-1 | - | CSVGSSGAQHF | TGCAGCGTTGGGTCTTCAGGGGCCCAGCATTTT
TRBJ2-7 | - | TRBV6-5 | - | CASRPGHSYEQYF | TGTGCCAGCAGGCCGGGACACAGCTACGAGCAGTACTTC
TRBJ2-7 | TRBD1 | TRBV19 | - | CASSPGTGGYEQYF | TGTGCCAGTAGCCCCGGGACAGGAGGTTACGAGCAGTACTTC
TRBJ2-1 | TRBD2 | TRBV5-4 | - | CASSLVASGSTIVRNEQFF | TGTGCCAGCAGCTTGGTGGCTAGCGGGAGTACCATCGTACGAAATGAGCAGTTCTTC
TRBJ1-5 | TRBD1 | TRBV19 | - | CASDDRGLQPQHF | TGTGCCAGTGATGACAGGGGGCTTCAGCCCCAGCATTTT
TRBJ2-1 | TRBD2 | TRBV28 | - | CASSSGLAVSEQFF | TGTGCCAGCAGCTCCGGACTAGCGGTCAGTGAGCAGTTCTTC
TRBJ2-1 | TRBD2 | TRBV6-4 | - | CASSELANNEQFF | TGTGCCAGCAGCGAACTAGCGAACAATGAGCAGTTCTTC
TRBJ2-7 | TRBD2 | TRBV4-2 | - | CASRLAGSGNEQYF | TGTGCCAGCAGATTAGCGGGATCGGGGAACGAGCAGTACTTC
TRBJ1-1 | - | TRBV19 | - | CASSLGGRTEAFF | TGTGCCAGTAGTTTAGGAGGTCGGACTGAAGCTTTCTTT